Below are 27 T cell receptor beta chains sequenced from a single sample in a study of cytomegalovirus exposure and HLA in healthy donors. The PCR had 60 Vbeta and 13 Jbeta primers. Only in-frame clones appear in the TCRdb table, and some are missing; sequencing was by immunoSEQ multiplex PCR. The sample holds around 130,000 clones, roughly four fifths seen once. Sequencing was done on a sample of PBMCs. All receptors derive from a woman aged 55-70 years in good health and CMV-seronegative.

The chain uses TRBV7-9 and TRBJ1-5; D remains ambiguous. Germline assignment: CDR1 SEHNR and CDR2 FQNEAQ (reference sequence). The V end lost 4 bases, the J end lost 4 bases, and 8 bases lay between the germline ends. The CDR3 consists of 13 residues. Written as DNA, the CDR3 is TGTGCCAGCAGCTATTTCCAGAATCAGCCCCAGCATTTT. It is translated as CASSYFQNQPQHF. Full variable domain (remainder filled in from reference TRBV7-9 and TRBJ1-5): DTGVSQNPRHKITKRGQNVTFRCDPISEHNRLYWYRQTLGQGPEFLTYFQNEAQLEKSRLLSDRFSAERPKGSFSTLEIQRTEQGDSAMYLCASSYFQNQPQHFGDGTRLSIL.

Only a few counts were recorded for this clone. The same CDR3 is also encoded by other DNA sequences in this sample. The CDR3 protein is CASSDSGLYGYTF. The CDR3 nucleotides are TGTGCCAGCAGTGATTCAGGGCTCTATGGCTACACCTTC. The rearrangement joins TRBV6-1 to TRBJ1-2; TRBD1 is a possible D gene (5 bases). The germline gives CDR1 MNHNS, CDR2 SASEGT. There are 13 residues in the CDR3. The V gene lost 3 bases and the J gene lost 4 bases, with 9 bases spanning the gap.

The CDR3 sequence is CASSYSRTVNTEAFF. DNA of the CDR3: TGTGCCAGCAGTTACTCTCGGACAGTGAACACTGAAGCTTTCTTT. The V and J genes are TRBV6-6 and TRBJ1-1; D is possibly TRBD1 (6 bases). V lost 0 bases and J 0 bases, leaving 8 bases between the germline ends. CDR3 length equals 15 residues. Germline-derived CDR1 and CDR2 are MNHNY and SVGAGI (reference sequence).

The CDR3 protein is CASVAGTSGGREYF. The CDR3 coding sequence is TGTGCCAGCGTGGCCGGGACTAGCGGGGGCAGGGAGTACTTC. The chain couples TRBV28 to TRBJ2-7; TRBD2 matches 14 bases. J gave up 11 bases and V 8 bases, and 11 bases lay outside the gene matches. This CDR3 comprises 14 residues. Germline lookup yields CDR1 MDHEN and CDR2 SYDVKM.

The rearrangement links TRBV18 to TRBJ1-2; TRBD1 is a possible D gene (5 bases). Germline CDR1 reads KGHSH; CDR2 reads LQKENI. There are 13 residues in the CDR3. V was trimmed by 6 bases and J by 2 bases, leaving 10 bases between them. The CDR3: CASSPGPNYGYTF. The CDR3 DNA reads as TGTGCCAGCTCCCCAGGGCCCAACTATGGCTACACCTTC.

This clone was seen just once. The V and J genes are TRBV2 and TRBJ2-2; tentatively, D is TRBD1 (6 bases). From germline, CDR1 is SNHLY and CDR2 FYNNEI. The ends were cut back, 6 bases at V and 7 bases at J, with 15 bases in the middle. This CDR3 is 14 amino acids long. DNA for the CDR3: TGTGCCAGCAGCAGACGGACAGTCAGCGGGGAGCTGTTTTTT. Its translation is CASSRRTVSGELFF.

The V call is TRBV6-4, the J call TRBJ2-1; 9 bases are a match to TRBD1. CDR1 and CDR2 (germline): MRHNA, SNTAGT. The junction had 13 bases not matched to a gene; V was cut back by 4 bases and J by 9 bases. This CDR3 has 16 residues. The chain's CDR3 is CASSVDRGSRGIEQFF. CDR3 bases: TGTGCCAGCAGTGTGGACAGGGGCTCCCGCGGGATTGAGCAGTTCTTC.

The rearrangement links TRBV19 to TRBJ1-6; TRBD1 matches at 9 bases. V was clipped by 2 bases and J by 7 bases; unmatched bases: 3. This CDR3 is 15 amino acids long. CDR1 is LNHDA, CDR2 SQIVND, per germline (reference sequence). The CDR3 protein is CASSITGQGNSPLHF. CDR3 bases: TGTGCCAGTAGTATAACCGGACAGGGGAATTCACCCCTCCACTTT.

The rearrangement joins TRBV28 to TRBJ1-1; no clear D. CDR3 size: 15 residues. Germline assignment: CDR1 MDHEN and CDR2 SYDVKM. Trimming pared 5 bases from V and 1 base from J, leaving 14 bases between. The CDR3 DNA follows: TGTGCCAGCAGTCCCCAGCTAGGGAGGAACACTGAAGCTTTCTTT. Translation gives CASSPQLGRNTEAFF. Using reference TRBV28 and TRBJ1-1 for the parts outside the CDR3, the full variable domain is DVKVTQSSRYLVKRTGEKVFLECVQDMDHENMFWYRQDPGLGLRLIYFSYDVKMKEKGDIPEGYSVSREKKERFSLILESASTNQTSMYLCASSPQLGRNTEAFFGQGTRLTVV.

The chain has TRBV7-6 and TRBJ2-5; possibly TRBD2 for D (5 bases). This CDR3 contains 16 residues. Trimming pared 2 bases from V and 5 bases from J, leaving 18 bases between. Germline CDR1 and CDR2: SGHVS and FNYEAQ. CDR3: CASSLYGMARRETQYF. DNA for the CDR3: TGTGCCAGCAGCTTATACGGGATGGCAAGGCGGGAGACCCAGTACTTC. Variable domain in full (rest from reference TRBV7-6 and TRBJ2-5): GAGVSQSPRYKVTKRGQDVALRCDPISGHVSLYWYRQALGQGPEFLTYFNYEAQQDKSGLPNDRFSAERPEGSISTLTIQRTEQRDSAMYRCASSLYGMARRETQYFGPGTRLLVL.

This clone has a handful of counts. The gene calls are TRBV6-5 and TRBJ2-5; 7 bases line up with TRBD1. Looked up from germline, CDR1 is MNHEY and CDR2 is SVGAGI. The trim removed 7 bases at V and 4 bases at J, leaving 3 bases unmatched. The CDR3 is 12 amino acids. As DNA, the CDR3 is TGTGCCAGCAAGACAGGGTCAGAGACCCAGTACTTC. It codes for CASKTGSETQYF.

Here the CDR3 DNA reads TGTGCCAGCAGCACCGTAGGGGACAGACTTTTCTCTGGGGCCAACGTCCTGACTTTC. Its protein is CASSTVGDRLFSGANVLTF. V gene TRBV21-1 combines with J gene TRBJ2-6; the table assigns TRBD1, which was not confirmed against the DNA. TRBV21-1 is listed as a pseudogene. The CDR3 contains 19 residues.

The chain couples TRBV7-8 to TRBJ2-1, with D hard to call. Germline-derived CDR1 and CDR2 are SGHVS and FQNEAQ. This CDR3 spans 15 amino acids. Trimming cost V 1 base and J 3 bases, with 10 bases left between them. This chain's CDR3 is CASSLVRGLYNEQFF. In DNA form, the CDR3 reads TGTGCCAGCAGCTTAGTTCGCGGTCTCTACAATGAGCAGTTCTTC.

V and J are TRBV6-5 and TRBJ2-5; D may be TRBD2 (7 bases). The V end lost 4 bases, the J end lost 4 bases, and 13 bases lay between the germline ends. The germline gives CDR1 MNHEY, CDR2 SVGAGI. The CDR3 is 14 amino acids. The CDR3: CASSLSGGGETQYF. The CDR3 DNA sequence: TGTGCCAGCAGTTTGTCGGGGGGCGGAGAGACCCAGTACTTC.

V gene TRBV5-1 combines with J gene TRBJ2-5, with 9 bases that match TRBD1. The J call may be incorrect, as the DNA end agrees better with TRBJ2-7. This CDR3 spans 15 amino acids. Germline loops: CDR1 SGHRS, CDR2 YFSETQ. CDR3 bases: TGCGCCAGCAGCTTGGCCCCCGGGACAGGGCTCGAGCAGTACTTC. As protein: CASSLAPGTGLEQYF.

This rearrangement joins TRBV6-1 to TRBJ2-3; 11 bases fit TRBD2. Germline-derived CDR1 and CDR2 are MNHNS and SASEGT. With V trimmed by 1 base and J by 5 bases, 8 bases remained unmatched. The CDR3 is 17 amino acids. CDR3 loop: CASSEVGSGRAIDTQYF. The CDR3 DNA sequence: TGTGCCAGCAGTGAAGTCGGTAGCGGGAGGGCAATAGATACGCAGTATTTT.

This clone was picked up a small number of times. V usage is TRBV7-2 and J usage is TRBJ2-2; D remains ambiguous. CDR1 and CDR2 (germline): SGHTA, FQGNSA. The ends were cut back, 1 base at V and 1 base at J, with 10 bases in the middle. This CDR3 spans 16 amino acids. The CDR3: CASSLGSSRNTGELFF. The CDR3 region has the DNA TGTGCCAGCAGCTTAGGAAGTAGCAGGAACACCGGGGAGCTGTTTTTT. The entire variable domain, with the rest obtained from reference TRBV7-2 and TRBJ2-2, is as follows: GAGVSQSPSNKVTEKGKDVELRCDPISGHTALYWYRQSLGQGLEFLIYFQGNSAPDKSGLPSDRFSAERTGGSVSTLTIQRTQQEDSAVYLCASSLGSSRNTGELFFGEGSRLTVL.

About this clone: The sample holds other DNA sequences that translate to the same CDR3. This rearrangement joins TRBV5-1 to TRBJ2-5, with a tentative D call TRBD1 (6 bases). The CDR3 consists of 13 residues. Trimming cost V 0 bases and J 4 bases, with 7 bases left between them. Germline V gene sequence: CDR1 SGHRS, CDR2 YFSETQ. CDR3 bases: TGCGCCAGCAGCTTGGTAGGGGGAGAGACCCAGTACTTC. Residues: CASSLVGGETQYF.

The CDR3 spells CASSFLTGRSGDEQYF. In DNA form, the CDR3 reads TGTGCCAGCAGCTTCTTGACAGGGAGGAGTGGTGACGAGCAGTACTTC. The genes are TRBV5-5 and TRBJ2-7; perhaps TRBD1 as D (7 bases). The germline V and J ends were trimmed by 2 bases and 5 bases, with 20 bases remaining between them. The CDR3 spans 16 residues. CDR1 is SGHKS and CDR2 is YYEKEE in the germline V gene (reference sequence).

On this clone itself: Germline and junction disagree at one end, which may indicate a read error. CDR3: CSSSPYTDEQYF. The CDR3 DNA reads as TGTTCCAGCAGCCCCTACACAGACGAGCAGTACTTC. The J gene is TRBJ2-7, the V gene TRBV7-9; D is unresolved. Germline-derived CDR1 and CDR2 are SEHNR and FQNEAQ (reference sequence). The CDR3 totals 12 residues.

This chain links TRBV28 with TRBJ1-2; 7 bases line up with TRBD1. Germline V gene lookup returns CDR1 MDHEN and CDR2 SYDVKM. V lost 3 bases and J lost 1; bases outside the gene matches: 5. This CDR3 contains 15 residues. CDR3 sequence: CASSLGTALNYGYTF. In nucleotides, the CDR3 is TGTGCCAGCAGTTTGGGGACAGCCCTTAACTATGGCTACACCTTC.

V and J are TRBV2 and TRBJ2-7; 10 positions match TRBD2. The CDR3 spans 13 residues. J lost 6 bases, V lost 9 bases, and 8 bases had no gene match. Germline CDR1 SNHLY, CDR2 FYNNEI. The CDR3 spells CARSSGSGVEQYF. In nucleotides, the CDR3 is TGTGCCAGGTCTAGCGGGAGTGGGGTCGAGCAGTACTTC.

The chain carries TRBV29-1 and TRBJ2-7; a possible D gene is TRBD1 (5 bases). Trimming stripped 5 bases from V and 1 base from J, with 12 bases between. CDR3 size: 13 residues. Looked up from germline, CDR1 is SQVTM and CDR2 is ANQGSEA. CDR3 in DNA: TGCAGCGTTTTAGACAGCAGGTCCTACGAGCAGTACTTC. This encodes CSVLDSRSYEQYF.

The genes are TRBV5-1 and TRBJ2-7, with 10 bases identical to TRBD2. Losses at the gene ends were 0 bases for V and 6 bases for J; bases not matched to a gene: 6. In germline, CDR1 is SGHRS, CDR2 YFSETQ. The CDR3 contains 15 residues. The CDR3 protein is CASSLELAGASEQYF. CDR3 bases: TGCGCCAGCAGCTTGGAGCTAGCGGGAGCCTCCGAGCAGTACTTC.

This chain uses TRBV27 with TRBJ1-2; the D is unclear. The V and J ends lost 3 bases and 0 bases respectively, with 14 bases between them. Germline V gene data show CDR1 as MNHEY and CDR2 as SMNVEV (reference sequence). The CDR3 totals 16 residues. CDR3 bases: TGTGCCAGCAGTTTGAGAGGGCTCATAGCTAACTATGGCTACACCTTC. This gives the protein CASSLRGLIANYGYTF.

The gene calls are TRBV5-6 and TRBJ2-5, with 7 bases aligning to TRBD1. Germline V gene sequence: CDR1 SGHDT, CDR2 YYEEEE. V lost 2 bases and J lost 5; bases outside the gene matches: 6. This CDR3 has 14 amino acids. The CDR3 reads CASSFDRAGETQYF. The CDR3, as DNA: TGTGCCAGCAGCTTCGACAGGGCGGGCGAGACCCAGTACTTC.

V usage is TRBV19 and J usage is TRBJ2-7, with 11 bases fitting TRBD2. The ends lost 5 bases at V and 2 bases at J; junction bases unmatched: 5. The CDR3 contains 15 residues. Germline CDR1 LNHDA, CDR2 SQIVND (reference sequence). The DNA of the CDR3 is TGTGCCAGTAGTGCCAGACTAGCGGGGACCTACGAGCAGTACTTC. This encodes CASSARLAGTYEQYF.